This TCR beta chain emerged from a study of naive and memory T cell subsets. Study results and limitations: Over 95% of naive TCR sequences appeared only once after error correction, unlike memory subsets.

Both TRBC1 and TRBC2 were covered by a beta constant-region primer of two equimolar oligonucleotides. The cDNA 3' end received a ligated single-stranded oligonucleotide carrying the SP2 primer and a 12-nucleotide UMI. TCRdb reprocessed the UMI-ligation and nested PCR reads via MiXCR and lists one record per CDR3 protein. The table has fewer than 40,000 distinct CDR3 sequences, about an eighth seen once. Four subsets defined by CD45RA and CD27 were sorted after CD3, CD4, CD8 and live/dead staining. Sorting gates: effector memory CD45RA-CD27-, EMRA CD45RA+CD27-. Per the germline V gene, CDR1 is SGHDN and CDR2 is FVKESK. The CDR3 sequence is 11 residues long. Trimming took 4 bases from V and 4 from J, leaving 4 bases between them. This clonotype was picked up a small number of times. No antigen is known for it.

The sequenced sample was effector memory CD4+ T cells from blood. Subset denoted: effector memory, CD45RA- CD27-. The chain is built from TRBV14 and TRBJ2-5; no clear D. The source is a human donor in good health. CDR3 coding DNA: TGTGCCAGCAGCCGGACAGAGACCCAGTACTTC. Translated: CASSRTETQYF. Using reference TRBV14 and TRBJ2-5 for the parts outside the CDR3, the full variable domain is EAGVTQFPSHSVIEKGQTVTLRCDPISGHDNLYWYRRVMGKEIKFLLHFVKESKQDESGMPNNRFLAERTGGTYSTLKVQPAELEDSGVYFCASSRTETQYFGPGTRLLVL.